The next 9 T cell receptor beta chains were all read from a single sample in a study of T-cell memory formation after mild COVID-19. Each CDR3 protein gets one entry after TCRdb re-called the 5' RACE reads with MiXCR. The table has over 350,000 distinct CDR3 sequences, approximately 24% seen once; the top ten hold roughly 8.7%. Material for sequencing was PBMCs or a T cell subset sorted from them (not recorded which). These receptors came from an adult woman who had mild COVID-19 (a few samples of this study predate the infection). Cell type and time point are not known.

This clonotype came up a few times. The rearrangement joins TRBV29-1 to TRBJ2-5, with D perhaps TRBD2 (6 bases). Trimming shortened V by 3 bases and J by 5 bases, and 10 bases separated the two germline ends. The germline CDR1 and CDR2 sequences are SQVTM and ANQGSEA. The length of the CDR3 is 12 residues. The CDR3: CSVEWEVETQYF. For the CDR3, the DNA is TGCAGCGTTGAGTGGGAGGTGGAGACCCAGTACTTC.

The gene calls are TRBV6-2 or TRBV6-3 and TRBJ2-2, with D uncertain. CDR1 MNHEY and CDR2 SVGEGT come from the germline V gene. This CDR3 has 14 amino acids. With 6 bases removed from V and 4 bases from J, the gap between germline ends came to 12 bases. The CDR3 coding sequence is TGTGCCAGCAGAATCCCTCATGGCACCGGGGAGCTGTTTTTT. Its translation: CASRIPHGTGELFF.

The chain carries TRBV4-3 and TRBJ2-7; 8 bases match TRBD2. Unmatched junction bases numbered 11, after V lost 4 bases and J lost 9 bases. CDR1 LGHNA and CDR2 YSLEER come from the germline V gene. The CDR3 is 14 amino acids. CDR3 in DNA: TGCGCCAGCAGCCCTCGACTAGCGAGTGGGGGGCAGTACTTC. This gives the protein CASSPRLASGGQYF.

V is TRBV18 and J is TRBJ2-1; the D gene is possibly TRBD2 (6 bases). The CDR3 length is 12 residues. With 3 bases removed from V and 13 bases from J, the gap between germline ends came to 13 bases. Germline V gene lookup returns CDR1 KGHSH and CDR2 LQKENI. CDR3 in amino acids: CASSPTSIEQFF. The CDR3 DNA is TGTGCCAGCTCACCCACTAGCATCGAACAGTTCTTC.

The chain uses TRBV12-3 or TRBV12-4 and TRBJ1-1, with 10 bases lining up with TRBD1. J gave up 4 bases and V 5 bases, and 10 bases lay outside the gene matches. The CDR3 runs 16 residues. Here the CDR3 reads CASSRDRGGESTEAFF. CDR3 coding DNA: TGTGCCAGCAGTCGGGACAGGGGAGGGGAGAGCACTGAAGCTTTCTTT.

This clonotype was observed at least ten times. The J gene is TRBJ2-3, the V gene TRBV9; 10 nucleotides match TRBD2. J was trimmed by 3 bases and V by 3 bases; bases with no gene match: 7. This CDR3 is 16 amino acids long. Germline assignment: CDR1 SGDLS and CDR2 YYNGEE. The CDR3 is CASSASAGGGTDTQYF. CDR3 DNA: TGTGCCAGCAGCGCATCAGCGGGAGGGGGAACAGATACGCAGTATTTT.

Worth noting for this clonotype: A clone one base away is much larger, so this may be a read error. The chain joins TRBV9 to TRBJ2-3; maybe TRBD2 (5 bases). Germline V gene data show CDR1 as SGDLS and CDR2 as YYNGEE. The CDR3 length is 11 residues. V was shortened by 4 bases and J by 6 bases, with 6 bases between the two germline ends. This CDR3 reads CASSTRDTQYF. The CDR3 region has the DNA TGTGCCAGCAGCACTAGGGATACGCAGTATTTT.

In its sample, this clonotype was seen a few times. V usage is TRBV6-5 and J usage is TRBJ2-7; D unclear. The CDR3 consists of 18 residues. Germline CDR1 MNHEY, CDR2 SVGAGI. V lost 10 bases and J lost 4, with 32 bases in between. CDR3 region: CAILTPVTKAPARYEQYF. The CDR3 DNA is TGTGCCATTCTCACTCCAGTTACCAAAGCTCCGGCGAGGTACGAGCAGTACTTC.

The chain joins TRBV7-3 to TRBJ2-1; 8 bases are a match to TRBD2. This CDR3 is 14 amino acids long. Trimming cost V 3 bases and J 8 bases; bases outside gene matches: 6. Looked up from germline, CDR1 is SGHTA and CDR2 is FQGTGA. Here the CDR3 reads CASSFSGAGDEQFF. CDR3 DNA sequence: TGTGCCAGCAGCTTTAGCGGGGCCGGGGATGAGCAGTTCTTC.